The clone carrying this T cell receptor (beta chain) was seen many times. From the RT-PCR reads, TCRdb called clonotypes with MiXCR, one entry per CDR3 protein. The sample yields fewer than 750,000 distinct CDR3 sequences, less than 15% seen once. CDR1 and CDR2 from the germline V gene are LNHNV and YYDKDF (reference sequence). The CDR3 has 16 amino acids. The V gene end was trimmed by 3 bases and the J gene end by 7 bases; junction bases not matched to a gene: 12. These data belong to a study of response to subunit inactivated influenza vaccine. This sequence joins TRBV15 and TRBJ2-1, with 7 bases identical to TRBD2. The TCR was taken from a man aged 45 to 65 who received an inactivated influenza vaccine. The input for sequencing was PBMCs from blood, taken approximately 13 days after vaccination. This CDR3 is CATSSKRGPPGNEQFF. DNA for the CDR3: TGTGCCACCAGCAGCAAGCGGGGTCCTCCGGGGAATGAGCAGTTCTTC.